The 31 T cell receptor beta chains below were found in one sample sequenced in a study of blood T cell repertoires in COVID-19. This table comes from immunoSEQ multiplex PCR, and its TCRdb copy is limited to in-frame clones, with some not included. The data show roughly 140,000 clones, around 81% seen once. The sequenced material came from PBMCs or T cells enriched from blood (not recorded which). All receptors come from a woman aged 40 to 50 who had recovered from COVID-19.

The chain employs TRBV6-5 and TRBJ1-6; 10 positions agree with TRBD1. CDR1 is MNHEY, CDR2 SVGAGI, per germline. The CDR3 is made up of 15 amino acids. The V and J ends lost 6 bases and 8 bases, in that order; junction bases with no gene match: 7. In nucleotides, the CDR3 is TGTGCCAGCAGCACCGGGACAGGGGTTCATTCACCCCTCCACTTT. Translated: CASSTGTGVHSPLHF.

The chain couples TRBV29-1 to TRBJ1-3; the D gene is possibly TRBD1 (6 bases). Germline loops: CDR1 SQVTM, CDR2 ANQGSEA. The CDR3 is made up of 14 amino acids. Trimming took 7 bases from V and 0 from J, leaving 13 bases between them. The CDR3 nucleotides read TGCAGCGCTTCCCAGGGGAGCTCTGGAAACACCATATATTTT. Its translation is CSASQGSSGNTIYF.

This clone was observed a few times. CDR3 DNA: TGTGCCACCAGCGCGGAGGGGGCCGGGGCCAACGTCCTGACTTTC. Encoded protein: CATSAEGAGANVLTF. The chain carries TRBV15 and TRBJ2-6, with a weak D call TRBD1 (7 bases). V was pared by 5 bases and J by 4 bases, with 12 bases between. Germline CDR1 and CDR2: LNHNV and YYDKDF (reference sequence). This CDR3 contains 15 residues.

This chain joins TRBV30 and TRBJ2-5; TRBD1 might be the D (6 bases). Trimming stripped 3 bases from V and 6 bases from J, with 14 bases between. There are 13 residues in the CDR3. The germline V gene encodes CDR1 GTSNPN and CDR2 SVGIG (reference sequence). The CDR3 bases are TGTGCCTGGAGAGGGGAAACAGGGAAGACCCAGTACTTC. Amino acid sequence: CAWRGETGKTQYF.

The gene calls are TRBV4-1 and TRBJ1-1; unclear D gene. There are 12 residues in the CDR3. V was pared by 3 bases and J by 6 bases, with 8 bases between. Germline assignment: CDR1 MGHRA and CDR2 YSYEKL. In nucleotides, the CDR3 is TGCGCCAGCAGCCATGAACTATCTGAAGCTTTCTTT. Its protein is CASSHELSEAFF.

The chain joins TRBV30 to TRBJ2-1; weak D call: TRBD1 (6 bases). Germline CDR1 is GTSNPN and CDR2 is SVGIG (reference sequence). The CDR3 has 13 residues. V was pared by 0 bases and J by 4 bases, with 7 bases between. The CDR3 sequence is CAWSVDRYNEQFF. CDR3 in DNA: TGTGCCTGGAGTGTTGACAGGTACAATGAGCAGTTCTTC.

V gene TRBV12-3 or TRBV12-4 combines with J gene TRBJ1-2; no clear D. Between the trimmed V and J ends, which lost 3 bases and 6 bases, there was a span of 8 bases. CDR3 size: 12 residues. The CDR3 nucleotides read TGTGCCAGCAGTTTTAGCGCTGATGGCTACACCTTC. This encodes CASSFSADGYTF.

This chain uses TRBV10-3 with TRBJ2-1, with D uncertain. This CDR3 is built from 15 residues. In germline, CDR1 is ENHRY, CDR2 SYGVKD. Trimming took off 0 bases at V and 2 bases at J, with 8 bases between the two ends. The CDR3 spells CAISESAGTYNEQFF. The CDR3 bases are TGTGCCATCAGTGAGTCGGCAGGAACCTACAATGAGCAGTTCTTC.

This chain joins TRBV5-1 and TRBJ2-5; tentative D call: TRBD2 (7 bases). Germline loops: CDR1 SGHRS, CDR2 YFSETQ. The V end lost 4 bases, the J end lost 1 base, and 17 bases lay between the germline ends. There are 16 residues in the CDR3. The CDR3 nucleotides read TGCGCCAGCAGCCCGGGCGGGGGCAGGGTCCAAGAGACCCAGTACTTC. Its protein product is CASSPGGGRVQETQYF. The entire variable domain, with the rest obtained from reference TRBV5-1 and TRBJ2-5, is as follows: KAGVTQTPRYLIKTRGQQVTLSCSPISGHRSVSWYQQTPGQGLQFLFEYFSETQRNKGNFPGRFSGRQFSNSRSEMNVSTLELGDSALYLCASSPGGGRVQETQYFGPGTRLLVL.

The rearrangement links TRBV14 to TRBJ1-4, with 8 positions matching TRBD1. The CDR3 sequence is 15 residues long. CDR1 is SGHDN and CDR2 is FVKESK in the germline V gene. V gave up 2 bases and J gave up 7 bases; unmatched junction bases: 6. The CDR3 loop is CASSQRTGIGEKLFF. DNA of the CDR3: TGTGCCAGCAGCCAAAGGACAGGGATCGGTGAAAAACTGTTTTTT. The whole variable domain, filled in from reference TRBV14 and TRBJ1-4, reads EAGVTQFPSHSVIEKGQTVTLRCDPISGHDNLYWYRRVMGKEIKFLLHFVKESKQDESGMPNNRFLAERTGGTYSTLKVQPAELEDSGVYFCASSQRTGIGEKLFFGSGTQLSVL.

This clone was counted a single time. The chain combines TRBV19 with TRBJ1-2; the D is unclear. Germline-derived CDR1 and CDR2 are LNHDA and SQIVND (reference sequence). Trimming stripped 4 bases from V and 4 bases from J, with 7 bases between. The CDR3 covers 12 residues. CDR3 amino acids: CASSTFPYGYTF. In DNA form, the CDR3 reads TGTGCCAGTAGTACCTTCCCCTATGGCTACACCTTC. Based on the CDR3 plus reference TRBV19 and TRBJ1-2, the full variable domain is DGGITQSPKYLFRKEGQNVTLSCEQNLNHDAMYWYRQDPGQGLRLIYYSQIVNDFQKGDIAEGYSVSREKKESFPLTVTSAQKNPTAFYLCASSTFPYGYTFGSGTRLTVV.

The genes are TRBV9 and TRBJ2-3; 9 bases fit TRBD1. The V gene end was trimmed by 0 bases and the J gene end by 5 bases; junction bases not matched to a gene: 7. The CDR3 contains 16 residues. Germline V gene sequence: CDR1 SGDLS, CDR2 YYNGEE. CDR3 DNA sequence: TGTGCCAGCAGCGTAGTCCCCCGGGACAGGGAAGATACGCAGTATTTT. Translating it yields CASSVVPRDREDTQYF.

The chain combines TRBV9 with TRBJ2-5; TRBD1 matches 7 bases. The length of the CDR3 is 13 residues. Germline V gene lookup returns CDR1 SGDLS and CDR2 YYNGEE. The V gene end was trimmed by 3 bases and the J gene end by 5 bases; junction bases not matched to a gene: 4. The CDR3 coding sequence is TGTGCCAGCAGCGGAAGGGGGCTGGAGACCCAGTACTTC. Translating gives CASSGRGLETQYF.

J is TRBJ2-2 and V is TRBV27; tentative D call: TRBD1 (5 bases). The germline gives CDR1 MNHEY, CDR2 SMNVEV (reference sequence). V lost 5 bases and J 3 bases, leaving 19 bases between the germline ends. The CDR3 runs to 17 residues. The CDR3 region is CASSPLRRGYYTGELFF. Here the CDR3 DNA reads TGTGCCAGCAGTCCGCTACGTAGGGGCTACTACACCGGGGAGCTGTTTTTT.

This clone was seen only once. The V call is TRBV5-1, the J call TRBJ1-1; 8 nucleotides line up with TRBD1. With 5 bases clipped from V and 2 bases from J, the junction kept 5 bases outside the gene matches. This CDR3 region has 14 residues. From germline, CDR1 is SGHRS and CDR2 YFSETQ. The DNA for the CDR3 is TGCGCCAGCAGTCCGGACAGGGCAAACACTGAAGCTTTCTTT. Its protein is CASSPDRANTEAFF.

This chain links TRBV29-1 with TRBJ2-1; TRBD1 agrees at 9 bases. V dropped 4 bases and J dropped 4; count of bases not matched to a gene: 5. The CDR3 spans 14 residues. Germline V gene lookup returns CDR1 SQVTM and CDR2 ANQGSEA. CDR3 sequence (DNA): TGCAGCGTTGCCGGGACAGGGTTGTACAATGAGCAGTTCTTC. This codes for CSVAGTGLYNEQFF.

The chain employs TRBV12-5 and TRBJ2-7; 7 positions match TRBD1. CDR1 is LGHNT and CDR2 is FRNRAP in the germline V gene. The length of the CDR3 is 15 residues. J was trimmed by 5 bases and V by 2 bases; bases with no gene match: 9. In DNA, the CDR3 is TGTGCTAGTGGTTTGTCCACGACAGGGTCCGACGAGCAGTACTTC. Residues: CASGLSTTGSDEQYF.

The chain employs TRBV10-3 and TRBJ1-4; tentative D call: TRBD1 (6 bases). Per germline, CDR1 ENHRY and CDR2 SYGVKD. This CDR3 spans 13 amino acids. The V gene lost 11 bases and the J gene lost 5 bases, with 15 bases spanning the gap. As DNA, the CDR3 is TGTGCCTCTACAGGGAAAGAGAATGAAAAACTGTTTTTT. Its protein product is CASTGKENEKLFF.

This chain uses TRBV19 with TRBJ1-1; D is possibly TRBD1 (5 bases). The CDR3 covers 14 residues. Trimming removed 0 bases from V and 4 bases from J, with 9 bases in between. Germline-derived CDR1 and CDR2 are LNHDA and SQIVND (reference sequence). The CDR3 spells CASSIEDQGTEAFF. The CDR3, as DNA: TGTGCCAGTAGTATAGAGGATCAGGGCACTGAAGCTTTCTTT.

This CDR3 is CASSPPPMGGNKKLFF. CDR3 DNA sequence: TGTGCCAGCTCACCACCCCCCATGGGGGGGAATAAAAAACTGTTTTTT. This chain links TRBV18 with TRBJ1-4, with a possible D match to TRBD1 (5 bases). V gave up 0 bases and J gave up 9 bases, with 17 bases separating them. Germline-derived CDR1 and CDR2 are KGHSH and LQKENI. CDR3 length equals 16 residues. The full variable domain, in which reference TRBV18 and TRBJ1-4 provide the parts outside the CDR3, is NAGVMQNPRHLVRRRGQEARLRCSPMKGHSHVYWYRQLPEEGLKFMVYLQKENIIDESGMPKERFSAEFPKEGPSILRIQQVVRGDSAAYFCASSPPPMGGNKKLFFGSGTQLSVL.

The rearrangement joins TRBV28 to TRBJ1-1; 7 nucleotides align to TRBD1. CDR1 is MDHEN, CDR2 SYDVKM, per germline. V lost 1 base and J lost 7; bases outside the gene matches: 3. This CDR3 spans 13 amino acids. CDR3 sequence reads: CASSLSTGVEAFF. The CDR3 bases are TGTGCCAGCAGTTTATCCACAGGGGTTGAAGCTTTCTTT.

This chain links TRBV7-6 with TRBJ2-1; 9 nucleotides line up with TRBD1. The V gene end was trimmed by 2 bases and the J gene end by 5 bases; junction bases not matched to a gene: 4. Germline CDR1 SGHVS, CDR2 FNYEAQ. The CDR3 is made up of 15 amino acids. CDR3 amino acids: CASSLSRQGDNEQFF. CDR3 nucleotides: TGTGCCAGCAGCTTAAGTCGACAGGGGGACAATGAGCAGTTCTTC.

This clone showed up just once. The gene calls are TRBV19 and TRBJ1-2; D is possibly TRBD1 (5 bases). V lost 6 bases, J lost 3 bases, and 11 bases lay in between. CDR1 is LNHDA and CDR2 is SQIVND in the germline V gene (reference sequence). The CDR3 loop spans 13 amino acids. The CDR3 sequence: CASREDTDYGYTF. CDR3 DNA: TGTGCCAGTAGAGAGGACACCGACTATGGCTACACCTTC.

This clone has only a few counts. The V call is TRBV15, the J call TRBJ1-1, with D perhaps TRBD1 (5 bases). The germline V gene has CDR1 LNHNV and CDR2 YYDKDF (reference sequence). CDR3 length equals 13 residues. V lost 9 bases, J lost 2 bases, and 13 bases lay in between. DNA for the CDR3: TGTGCCACGGGAACAGGATTCAACACTGAAGCTTTCTTT. Translating gives CATGTGFNTEAFF.

This rearrangement joins TRBV5-4 to TRBJ1-3; maybe TRBD1 (6 bases). V was shortened by 6 bases and J by 4 bases, with 17 bases between the two germline ends. Germline CDR1 SGHNT, CDR2 YYREEE (reference sequence). The CDR3 contains 15 residues. The CDR3 coding sequence is TGTGCCAGCACCCCGGGGGGCTCCACAGGAAACACCATATATTTT. Protein sequence: CASTPGGSTGNTIYF. The full variable domain, rest sourced from reference TRBV5-4 and TRBJ1-3, is ETGVTQSPTHLIKTRGQQVTLRCSSQSGHNTVSWYQQALGQGPQFIFQYYREEENGRGNFPPRFSGLQFPNYSSELNVNALELDDSALYLCASTPGGSTGNTIYFGEGSWLTVV.

CDR3 DNA sequence: TGTGCCAGTAGTCAGACGGGAGGAAAACGGAATTCACCCCTCCACTTT. As protein: CASSQTGGKRNSPLHF. V gene TRBV19 combines with J gene TRBJ1-6; D is unresolved. The V gene lost 5 bases and the J gene lost 7 bases, with 18 bases spanning the gap. This CDR3 comprises 16 residues. Germline CDR1 reads LNHDA; CDR2 reads SQIVND (reference sequence).

The chain uses TRBV5-6 and TRBJ1-2, with 10 bases aligning to TRBD1. V gave up 6 bases and J gave up 6 bases; unmatched junction bases: 11. Germline V lookup: CDR1 SGHDT, CDR2 YYEEEE. The CDR3 totals 15 residues. CDR3 protein: CASNIVGQGVNGYTF. The CDR3 DNA reads TGTGCCAGCAACATTGTCGGACAGGGGGTTAATGGCTACACCTTC.

In this sample, this clone turned up a few times. The rearrangement uses TRBV2 and TRBJ1-1; 8 nucleotides agree with TRBD1. With V trimmed by 7 bases and J by 3 bases, 7 bases remained unmatched. The CDR3 has 14 residues. The germline V gene encodes CDR1 SNHLY and CDR2 FYNNEI. DNA for the CDR3: TGTGCCAGCATCCCGGACAGGGCCGACACTGAAGCTTTCTTT. Translation gives CASIPDRADTEAFF.

This clone appeared once. V usage is TRBV19 and J usage is TRBJ1-1; perhaps TRBD1 as D (6 bases). This CDR3 region has 13 residues. Looked up from germline, CDR1 is LNHDA and CDR2 is SQIVND (reference sequence). Trimming took off 5 bases at V and 1 base at J, with 8 bases between the two ends. In DNA, the CDR3 is TGTGCCAGTAGTGAGGACAGGAACACTGAAGCTTTCTTT. The encoded protein is CASSEDRNTEAFF.

The rearrangement uses TRBV5-8 and TRBJ1-1, with 7 positions matching TRBD1. CDR1 SGHTS and CDR2 YDEGEE come from the germline V gene. V trimming: 0 bases; J trimming: 3 bases; junction bases outside the gene matches: 11. The CDR3 contains 17 residues. CDR3 in DNA: TGTGCCAGCAGCTTGGGGCCCGCCACAGGGGTTCACACTGAAGCTTTCTTT. This sequence encodes CASSLGPATGVHTEAFF.

The chain links TRBV5-8 to TRBJ2-1, with D possibly being TRBD2 (5 bases). Germline assignment: CDR1 SGHTS and CDR2 YDEGEE. This CDR3 region has 14 residues. V shed 4 bases and J shed 2 bases, with 10 bases lying between them. CDR3: CASSPDFPYNEQFF. In nucleotides, the CDR3 is TGTGCCAGCAGCCCGGACTTTCCCTACAATGAGCAGTTCTTC.